The 32 T cell receptor beta chains in this list originate from one sample, sequenced in a study of blood T cell repertoires in COVID-19. The protocol was immunoSEQ multiplex PCR, while the TCRdb copy is restricted to in-frame clones and leaves out a portion. The table shows roughly 96,000 clones, with 82% occurring only once. What was sequenced was peripheral blood. The receptor source for this set is a man older than 75 with acute or convalescent COVID-19.

The chain joins TRBV6-6 to TRBJ1-2, with a tentative D call TRBD1 (5 bases). The germline gives CDR1 MNHNY, CDR2 SVGAGI (reference sequence). The CDR3 has 14 residues. The germline V and J ends were trimmed by 4 bases and 8 bases, with 17 bases remaining between them. CDR3 protein: CASSFGGTGGGYTF. In DNA, the CDR3 is TGTGCCAGCAGTTTTGGGGGGACCGGCGGGGGCTACACCTTC.

The chain recombines TRBV18 with TRBJ1-1; 10 bases are shared with TRBD1. CDR1 is KGHSH and CDR2 is LQKENI in the germline V gene. The CDR3 loop spans 14 amino acids. Trimming took 5 bases from V and 4 from J; bases not matched to a gene: 4. The CDR3 is CASSEGQGITEAFF. The CDR3 DNA sequence: TGTGCCAGCTCAGAGGGACAGGGGATCACTGAAGCTTTCTTT.

This chain links TRBV5-1 with TRBJ1-1; D is unresolved. Germline V lookup: CDR1 SGHRS, CDR2 YFSETQ. Trimming cost V 4 bases and J 0 bases, with 13 bases left between them. The CDR3 runs 15 residues. The CDR3 region has the DNA TGCGCCAGCAGCCCGGAGCGGGGAATGAACACTGAAGCTTTCTTT. Translated: CASSPERGMNTEAFF.

V usage is TRBV24-1 and J usage is TRBJ1-2; D gene unclear. There are 15 residues in the CDR3. CDR1 and CDR2 (germline): KGHDR, SFDVKD. V lost 6 bases, J lost 6 bases, and 19 bases lay in between. CDR3 residues: CATSYGPGKEDGYTF. The CDR3 coding sequence is TGTGCCACCAGTTACGGACCCGGGAAAGAGGATGGCTACACCTTC.

The rearrangement links TRBV3-1 (or the pseudogene TRBV3-2) to TRBJ2-7; 7 bases match TRBD1. The CDR3 is 15 amino acids. The V gene's germline CDR1 is LGHDT and CDR2 YNNKEL (reference sequence). V dropped 4 bases and J dropped 3; count of bases not matched to a gene: 9. The CDR3 nucleotides read TGTGCCAGCAGCCCGCGACAGGGTCTGGGCTACGAGCAGTACTTC. This translates into CASSPRQGLGYEQYF.

This clone was detected only once. V gene TRBV25-1 combines with J gene TRBJ2-5; 12 bases map to TRBD1. Germline CDR1 is MGHDK and CDR2 is SYGVNS. V trimming: 6 bases; J trimming: 3 bases; junction bases outside the gene matches: 5. This CDR3 is 15 amino acids long. The DNA for the CDR3 is TGTGCCAGCAGCCGGGACAGGGGGCGCGAAGAGACCCAGTACTTC. Its translation: CASSRDRGREETQYF. Combining the CDR3 with reference TRBV25-1 and TRBJ2-5 gives the whole variable domain EADIYQTPRYLVIGTGKKITLECSQTMGHDKMYWYQQDPGMELHLIHYSYGVNSTEKGDLSSESTVSRIRTEHFPLTLESARPSHTSQYLCASSRDRGREETQYFGPGTRLLVL.

The V call is TRBV7-2, the J call TRBJ2-7, with 12 bases aligning to TRBD2. Germline V lookup: CDR1 SGHTA, CDR2 FQGNSA. Losses at the gene ends were 6 bases for V and 1 base for J; bases not matched to a gene: 4. The CDR3 runs to 15 residues. This CDR3 reads CASRVLAGGSYEQYF. In nucleotides, the CDR3 is TGTGCCAGCAGGGTACTAGCGGGAGGATCCTACGAGCAGTACTTC.

This chain links TRBV12-3 or TRBV12-4 with TRBJ1-2; D not certain. The CDR3 is 12 residues long. Trimming took off 5 bases at V and 4 bases at J, with 8 bases between the two ends. In DNA form, the CDR3 reads TGTGCCAGCAGTACACAGTTCTATGGCTACACCTTC. Translated: CASSTQFYGYTF.

The chain's CDR3 is CASSLRQIQETQYF. The CDR3, as DNA: TGTGCCAGCAGCCTACGACAGATCCAAGAGACCCAGTACTTC. The J gene is TRBJ2-5, the V gene TRBV3-1 (or the pseudogene TRBV3-2); D may be TRBD1 (5 bases). V gave up 4 bases and J gave up 1 base, with 10 bases separating them. The CDR3 consists of 14 residues. Germline CDR1 LGHDT, CDR2 YNNKEL (reference sequence).

V usage is TRBV6-5 and J usage is TRBJ1-3; the D gene is possibly TRBD1 (5 bases). CDR3 size: 15 residues. Looked up from germline, CDR1 is MNHEY and CDR2 is SVGAGI. Trimming removed 6 bases at V and 0 bases at J, with 12 bases between. CDR3 DNA: TGTGCCAGCAGACCCGACAGATACTCTGGAAACACCATATATTTT. Its protein is CASRPDRYSGNTIYF.

This clone was detected only a few times. The chain links TRBV5-1 to TRBJ1-4; D remains ambiguous. Germline V lookup: CDR1 SGHRS, CDR2 YFSETQ. V lost 4 bases and J 0 bases, leaving 10 bases between the germline ends. The CDR3 runs 15 residues. CDR3 sequence (DNA): TGCGCCAGCAGCCCCTCTCCCGCAACTAATGAAAAACTGTTTTTT. Encoded protein: CASSPSPATNEKLFF.

J is TRBJ1-5 and V is TRBV3-1 (or the pseudogene TRBV3-2); a possible D gene is TRBD1 (5 bases). From germline, CDR1 is LGHDT and CDR2 YNNKEL (reference sequence). The V and J ends lost 0 bases and 0 bases respectively, with 12 bases between them. This CDR3 is built from 17 residues. CDR3 loop: CASSQEGTPYSNQPQHF. In DNA, the CDR3 is TGTGCCAGCAGCCAAGAAGGGACTCCGTATAGCAATCAGCCCCAGCATTTT.

V gene TRBV7-2 combines with J gene TRBJ2-4; maybe TRBD2 (5 bases). CDR3 size: 15 residues. Trimming cost V 2 bases and J 3 bases, with 11 bases left between them. CDR1 and CDR2 from the germline V gene are SGHTA and FQGNSA. CDR3 DNA sequence: TGTGCCAGCAGCTTAAGCCGGGATATCAAAAACATTCAGTACTTC. The encoded protein is CASSLSRDIKNIQYF.

This clone has a handful of counts. The V and J genes are TRBV11-2 and TRBJ1-6, with TRBD1 matching 9 bases. With V trimmed by 0 bases and J by 7 bases, 7 bases remained unmatched. The CDR3 is 17 amino acids. Germline assignment: CDR1 SGHAT and CDR2 FQNNGV. The CDR3 nucleotides read TGTGCCAGCAGCTTAGACGGAGGGACAGGGCGAAATTCACCCCTCCACTTT. Translation gives CASSLDGGTGRNSPLHF.

This chain joins TRBV5-6 and TRBJ2-2, with a possible D match to TRBD1 (5 bases). The CDR3 is made up of 16 amino acids. V was trimmed by 2 bases and J by 0 bases, leaving 11 bases between them. Germline loops: CDR1 SGHDT, CDR2 YYEEEE. CDR3 coding DNA: TGTGCCAGCAGCTTCCTAGAGACAGCGAACACCGGGGAGCTGTTTTTT. Protein: CASSFLETANTGELFF.

The rearrangement links TRBV11-2 to TRBJ1-2, with no clear D. Germline V gene data show CDR1 as SGHAT and CDR2 as FQNNGV. Trimming stripped 4 bases from V and 3 bases from J, with 6 bases between. CDR3 length: 12 residues. CDR3 sequence reads: CASSSSHYGYTF. In DNA, the CDR3 is TGTGCCAGCAGCTCCTCTCACTATGGCTACACCTTC.

Concerning this clone itself: The same CDR3 is also encoded by other DNA sequences in this sample. The chain joins TRBV20-1 to TRBJ2-7, with D tentatively TRBD1 (6 bases). Trimming took 5 bases from V and 3 from J, leaving 8 bases between them. This CDR3 is built from 11 residues. From germline, CDR1 is DFQATT and CDR2 SNEGSKA (reference sequence). CDR3 nucleotide sequence: TGCAGTGCTTCACAGGGCTACGAGCAGTACTTC. Its translation is CSASQGYEQYF.

The chain recombines TRBV5-4 with TRBJ1-1; D is possibly TRBD1 (6 bases). V was clipped by 3 bases and J by 2 bases, with 11 bases between them. The CDR3 spans 14 residues. From germline, CDR1 is SGHNT and CDR2 YYREEE (reference sequence). CDR3 in DNA: TGTGCCAGCAGCTCGAGGGGGTTTAACACTGAAGCTTTCTTT. Protein sequence: CASSSRGFNTEAFF.

The chain has TRBV5-1 and TRBJ2-5; D is unclear. The germline CDR1 and CDR2 sequences are SGHRS and YFSETQ. Trimming pared 9 bases from V and 2 bases from J, leaving 14 bases between. The CDR3 extends over 13 amino acids. The CDR3 region is CATQRSGQETQYF. The CDR3 DNA sequence: TGCGCCACCCAGAGGAGTGGACAAGAGACCCAGTACTTC.

Comments on this clone: A read error may produce the germline difference seen at one junction end. The chain joins TRBV27 to TRBJ2-1, with D possibly being TRBD1 (5 bases). The germline V gene encodes CDR1 MNHEY and CDR2 SMNVEV (reference sequence). The CDR3 totals 13 residues. The CDR3 loop is CASSPNEDRNRIF. As DNA, the CDR3 is TGTGCCAGCAGTCCAAACGAGGACCGGAACAGGATCTTC.

J is TRBJ2-3 and V is TRBV24-1; 7 nucleotides align to TRBD1. Germline assignment: CDR1 KGHDR and CDR2 SFDVKD. J lost 1 base, V lost 2 bases, and 2 bases had no gene match. CDR3 size: 15 residues. DNA of the CDR3: TGTGCCACCAGTGATTATACAGGGGGCACAGATACGCAGTATTTT. The encoded protein is CATSDYTGGTDTQYF.

V usage is TRBV30 and J usage is TRBJ2-3; 8 nucleotides line up with TRBD1. Germline CDR1 is GTSNPN and CDR2 is SVGIG (reference sequence). The CDR3 runs 13 residues. The V segment lost 7 bases and the J segment 6 bases; nucleotides outside the gene matches: 9. CDR3 region: CALPAGGYDTQYF. The CDR3 nucleotides read TGTGCCTTACCCGCAGGGGGCTACGATACGCAGTATTTT.

This clone appeared once. This chain uses TRBV29-1 with TRBJ1-2; D perhaps matches TRBD1 (6 bases). The CDR3 totals 20 residues. Per the germline V gene, CDR1 is SQVTM and CDR2 is ANQGSEA. V lost 0 bases and J 0 bases, leaving 26 bases between the germline ends. Here the CDR3 DNA reads TGCAGCGTTGAAGATCTAAGGGGACAACAAGCCTATGGTACTAACTATGGCTACACCTTC. Translation gives CSVEDLRGQQAYGTNYGYTF.

The CDR3 region is CASSRAGAGELFF. The CDR3 DNA reads as TGTGCCAGCAGTCGAGCGGGAGCCGGGGAGCTGTTTTTT. The rearrangement joins TRBV12-3 or TRBV12-4 to TRBJ2-2, with 8 nucleotides matching TRBD2. Trimming at V came to 5 bases and at J to 6 bases, leaving 2 bases not matched to a gene. This CDR3 region has 13 residues.

The chain carries TRBV6-4 and TRBJ2-1, with TRBD2 matching 10 bases. The CDR3 consists of 16 residues. Germline CDR1 reads MRHNA; CDR2 reads SNTAGT. V dropped 4 bases and J dropped 4; count of bases not matched to a gene: 7. CDR3 region: CASSVGGTSAYNEQFF. The CDR3 nucleotides are TGTGCCAGCAGTGTCGGGGGGACTAGCGCTTACAATGAGCAGTTCTTC.

The rearrangement links TRBV5-1 to TRBJ2-1; D not certain. Trimming removed 0 bases at V and 5 bases at J, with 12 bases between. The V gene's germline CDR1 is SGHRS and CDR2 YFSETQ. This CDR3 is 15 amino acids long. CDR3 in amino acids: CASSLVLSQNNEQFF. The DNA of the CDR3 is TGCGCCAGCAGCTTGGTCCTCAGTCAGAACAATGAGCAGTTCTTC.

The chain uses TRBV11-2 and TRBJ1-3; D is unclear. The V end lost 5 bases, the J end lost 0 bases, and 5 bases lay between the germline ends. This CDR3 has 13 residues. Germline loops: CDR1 SGHAT, CDR2 FQNNGV. This CDR3 is CASSQRSGNTIYF. Written as DNA, the CDR3 is TGTGCCAGCAGCCAGCGCTCTGGAAACACCATATATTTT.

CDR3 sequence (DNA): TGTGCCAGTAGTCCAGGGGGAGTGGGTAACACCGGGGAGCTGTTTTTT. It specifies CASSPGGVGNTGELFF. This chain links TRBV19 with TRBJ2-2, with 7 bases identical to TRBD1. Per the germline V gene, CDR1 is LNHDA and CDR2 is SQIVND (reference sequence). The ends lost 5 bases at V and 2 bases at J; junction bases unmatched: 8. The CDR3 sequence is 16 residues long.

The chain carries TRBV28 and TRBJ1-5; D is undetermined. In germline, CDR1 is MDHEN, CDR2 SYDVKM. V was cut by 4 bases and J by 6 bases, with 7 bases left in between. This CDR3 contains 12 residues. Written as DNA, the CDR3 is TGTGCCAGCAGTTCCCTAGGTCAGCCCCAGCATTTT. Translated: CASSSLGQPQHF.

The rearrangement links TRBV5-6 to TRBJ1-5, with D possibly being TRBD1 (6 bases). The CDR3 has 12 residues. Trimming took off 3 bases at V and 10 bases at J, with 11 bases between the two ends. Per the germline V gene, CDR1 is SGHDT and CDR2 is YYEEEE. The CDR3 loop reads CASSSQGGPQHF. The CDR3 DNA follows: TGTGCCAGCAGCTCACAGGGTGGACCCCAGCATTTT.

V usage is TRBV27 and J usage is TRBJ1-2, with a tentative D call TRBD1 (5 bases). Germline V gives CDR1 MNHEY, CDR2 SMNVEV (reference sequence). Trimming left V 5 bases short and J 6 bases short, with 19 bases between. The CDR3 runs to 15 residues. The chain's CDR3 is CASSLNSQGIHGYTF. DNA of the CDR3: TGTGCCAGCAGTCTCAACTCGCAGGGAATACATGGCTACACCTTC.

This rearrangement joins TRBV18 to TRBJ2-3; 8 nucleotides align to TRBD1. The CDR3 covers 13 residues. Germline trimming cut 6 bases from V and 6 bases from J; bases unmatched to any gene: 5. Germline CDR1 is KGHSH and CDR2 is LQKENI. The CDR3 region has the DNA TGTGCCAGCTCCACCACAGGGGGGGATACGCAGTATTTT. The encoded protein is CASSTTGGDTQYF.